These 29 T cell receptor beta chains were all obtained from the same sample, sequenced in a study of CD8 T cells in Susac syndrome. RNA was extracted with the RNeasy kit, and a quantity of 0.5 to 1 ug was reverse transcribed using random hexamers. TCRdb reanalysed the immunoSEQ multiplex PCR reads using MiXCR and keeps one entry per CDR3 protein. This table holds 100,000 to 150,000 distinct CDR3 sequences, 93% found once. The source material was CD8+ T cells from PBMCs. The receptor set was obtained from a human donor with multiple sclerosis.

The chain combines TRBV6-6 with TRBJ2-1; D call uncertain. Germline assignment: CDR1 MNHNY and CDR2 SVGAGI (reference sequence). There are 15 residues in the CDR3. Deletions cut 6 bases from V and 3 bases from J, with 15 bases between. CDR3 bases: TGTGCCAGCAGCCTGGATGGTCTAATCTACAATGAGCAGTTCTTC. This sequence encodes CASSLDGLIYNEQFF.

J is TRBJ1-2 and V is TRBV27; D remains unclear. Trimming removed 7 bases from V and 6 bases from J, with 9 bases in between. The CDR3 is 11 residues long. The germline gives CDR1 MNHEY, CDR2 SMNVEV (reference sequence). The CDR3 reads CASTGGHGYTF. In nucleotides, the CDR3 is TGTGCCAGCACAGGTGGCCATGGCTACACCTTC.

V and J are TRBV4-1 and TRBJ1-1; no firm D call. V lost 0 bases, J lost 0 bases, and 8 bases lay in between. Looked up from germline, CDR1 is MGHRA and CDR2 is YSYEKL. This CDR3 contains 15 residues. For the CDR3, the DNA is TGCGCCAGCAGCCAAGAGGCCAGCCTGAACACTGAAGCTTTCTTT. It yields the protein CASSQEASLNTEAFF.

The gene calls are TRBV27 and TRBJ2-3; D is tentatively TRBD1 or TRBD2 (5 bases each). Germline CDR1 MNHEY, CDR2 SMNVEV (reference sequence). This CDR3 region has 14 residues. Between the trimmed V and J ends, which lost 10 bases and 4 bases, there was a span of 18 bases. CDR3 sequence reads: CATFGTGRPDTQYF. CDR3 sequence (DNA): TGTGCCACCTTCGGGACGGGACGCCCAGATACGCAGTATTTT.

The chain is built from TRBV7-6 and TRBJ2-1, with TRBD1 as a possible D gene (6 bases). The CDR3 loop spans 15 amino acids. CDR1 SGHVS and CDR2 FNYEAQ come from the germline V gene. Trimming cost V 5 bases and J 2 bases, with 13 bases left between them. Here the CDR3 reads CASSTKGVTYNEQFF. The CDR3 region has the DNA TGTGCCAGCAGCACGAAGGGGGTAACCTACAATGAGCAGTTCTTC.

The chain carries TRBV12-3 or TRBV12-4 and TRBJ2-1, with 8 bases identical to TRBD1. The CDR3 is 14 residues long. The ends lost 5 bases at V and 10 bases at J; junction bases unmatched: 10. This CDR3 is CASSPARTGFEQFF. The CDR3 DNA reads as TGTGCCAGCAGTCCGGCGCGGACAGGGTTCGAGCAGTTCTTC.

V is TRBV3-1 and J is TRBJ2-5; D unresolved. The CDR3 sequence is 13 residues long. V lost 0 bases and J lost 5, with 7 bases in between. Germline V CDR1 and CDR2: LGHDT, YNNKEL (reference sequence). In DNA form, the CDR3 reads TGTGCCAGCAGCCAAGATCCCCGGGAGACCCAGTACTTC. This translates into CASSQDPRETQYF.

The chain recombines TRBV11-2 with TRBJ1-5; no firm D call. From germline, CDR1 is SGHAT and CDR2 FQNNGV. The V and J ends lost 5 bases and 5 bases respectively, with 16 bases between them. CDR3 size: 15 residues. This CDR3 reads CASSPGLGIYQPQHF. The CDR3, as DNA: TGTGCCAGCAGCCCTGGTTTGGGGATCTATCAGCCCCAGCATTTT.

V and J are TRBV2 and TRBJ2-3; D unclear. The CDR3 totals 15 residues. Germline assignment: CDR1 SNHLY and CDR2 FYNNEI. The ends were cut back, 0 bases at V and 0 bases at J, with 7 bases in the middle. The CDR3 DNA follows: TGTGCCAGCAGTGAAGCACTCGAAAGCACAGATACGCAGTATTTT. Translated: CASSEALESTDTQYF.

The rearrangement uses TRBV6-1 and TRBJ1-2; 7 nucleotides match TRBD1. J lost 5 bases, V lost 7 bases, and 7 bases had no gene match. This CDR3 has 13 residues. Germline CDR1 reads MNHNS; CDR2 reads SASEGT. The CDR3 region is CASTPGGAYGYTF. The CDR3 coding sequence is TGTGCCAGCACCCCAGGGGGGGCATATGGCTACACCTTC.

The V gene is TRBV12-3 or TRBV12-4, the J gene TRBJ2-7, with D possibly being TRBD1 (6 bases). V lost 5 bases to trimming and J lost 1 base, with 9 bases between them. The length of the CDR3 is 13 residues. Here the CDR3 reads CASSLGQSYEQYV. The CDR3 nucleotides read TGTGCCAGCAGTCTTGGACAGTCCTACGAGCAGTACGTC.

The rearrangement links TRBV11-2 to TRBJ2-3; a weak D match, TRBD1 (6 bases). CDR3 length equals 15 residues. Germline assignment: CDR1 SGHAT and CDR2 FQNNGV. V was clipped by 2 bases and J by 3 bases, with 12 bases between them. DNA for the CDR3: TGTGCCAGCAGCTTATGGCCAGGGGAGACAGATACGCAGTATTTT. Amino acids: CASSLWPGETDTQYF.

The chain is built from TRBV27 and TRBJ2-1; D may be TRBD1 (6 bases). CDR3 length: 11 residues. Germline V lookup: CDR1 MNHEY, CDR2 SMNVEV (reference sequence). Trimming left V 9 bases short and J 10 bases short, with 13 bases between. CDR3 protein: CASGQGNEQFF. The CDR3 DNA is TGTGCCAGTGGTCAGGGGAACGAGCAGTTCTTC.

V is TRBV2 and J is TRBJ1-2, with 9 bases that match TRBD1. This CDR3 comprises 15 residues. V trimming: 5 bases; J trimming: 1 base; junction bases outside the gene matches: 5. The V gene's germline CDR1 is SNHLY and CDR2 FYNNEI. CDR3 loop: CASSTGTGYNYGYTF. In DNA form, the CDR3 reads TGTGCCAGCAGTACCGGGACAGGGTATAACTATGGCTACACCTTC.

As DNA, the CDR3 is TGCAGCGTCCCCCGACAGGGCCGGGAGCAGTTCTTC. This translates into CSVPRQGREQFF. The chain is built from TRBV29-1 and TRBJ2-1; TRBD1 aligns across 7 bases. After removal of 6 bases from V and 10 bases from J, the junction contained 9 bases not matched to a gene. CDR3 size: 12 residues. From germline, CDR1 is SQVTM and CDR2 ANQGSEA.

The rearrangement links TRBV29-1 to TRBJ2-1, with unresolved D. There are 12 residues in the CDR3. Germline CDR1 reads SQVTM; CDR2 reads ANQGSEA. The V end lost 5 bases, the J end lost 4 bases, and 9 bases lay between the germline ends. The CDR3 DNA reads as TGCAGCGTTCACAGCAAATACAATGAGCAGTTCTTC. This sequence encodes CSVHSKYNEQFF.

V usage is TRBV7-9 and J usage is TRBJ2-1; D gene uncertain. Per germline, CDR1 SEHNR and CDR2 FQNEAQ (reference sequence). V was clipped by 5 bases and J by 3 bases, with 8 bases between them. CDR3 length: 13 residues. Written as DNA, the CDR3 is TGTGCCAGCAGCGGGCTCGGCTACAATGAGCAGTTCTTC. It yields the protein CASSGLGYNEQFF. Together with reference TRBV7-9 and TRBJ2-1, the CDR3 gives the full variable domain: DTGVSQNPRHKITKRGQNVTFRCDPISEHNRLYWYRQTLGQGPEFLTYFQNEAQLEKSRLLSDRFSAERPKGSFSTLEIQRTEQGDSAMYLCASSGLGYNEQFFGPGTRLTVL.

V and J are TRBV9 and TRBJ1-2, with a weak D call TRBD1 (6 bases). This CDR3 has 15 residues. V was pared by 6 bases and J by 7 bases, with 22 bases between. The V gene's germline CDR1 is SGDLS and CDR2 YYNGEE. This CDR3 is CASTPGGQGSSGYTF. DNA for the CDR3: TGTGCCAGCACCCCGGGGGGGCAGGGTTCTAGTGGCTACACCTTC.

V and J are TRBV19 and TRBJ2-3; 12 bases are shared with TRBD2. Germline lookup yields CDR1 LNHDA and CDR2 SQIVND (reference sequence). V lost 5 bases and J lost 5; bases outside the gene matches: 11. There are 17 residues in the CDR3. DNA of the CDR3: TGTGCCAGTAGTTGGCGACTAGCGGGGGCCGAGGGAGATACGCAGTATTTT. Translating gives CASSWRLAGAEGDTQYF.

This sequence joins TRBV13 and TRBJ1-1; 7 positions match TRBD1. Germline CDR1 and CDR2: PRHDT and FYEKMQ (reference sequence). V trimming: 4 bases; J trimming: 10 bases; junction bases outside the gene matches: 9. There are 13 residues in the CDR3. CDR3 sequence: CASSSGRGPGAFF. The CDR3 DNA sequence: TGTGCCAGCAGCTCGGGGAGGGGGCCAGGAGCTTTCTTT.

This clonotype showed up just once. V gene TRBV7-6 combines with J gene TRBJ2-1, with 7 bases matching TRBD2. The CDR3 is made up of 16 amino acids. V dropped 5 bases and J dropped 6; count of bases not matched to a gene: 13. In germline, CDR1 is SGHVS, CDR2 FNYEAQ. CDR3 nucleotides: TGTGCCAGCAGCCCTCCTCGGGGGGTGGGACCCAATGAGCAGTTCTTC. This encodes CASSPPRGVGPNEQFF. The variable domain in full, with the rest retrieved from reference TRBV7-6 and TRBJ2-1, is GAGVSQSPRYKVTKRGQDVALRCDPISGHVSLYWYRQALGQGPEFLTYFNYEAQQDKSGLPNDRFSAERPEGSISTLTIQRTEQRDSAMYRCASSPPRGVGPNEQFFGPGTRLTVL.

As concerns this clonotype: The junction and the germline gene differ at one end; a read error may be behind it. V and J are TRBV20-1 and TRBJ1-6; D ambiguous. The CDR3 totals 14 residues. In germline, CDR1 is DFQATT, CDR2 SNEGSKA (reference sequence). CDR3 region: CSARDRQINSPLHF. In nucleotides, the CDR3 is TGCAGTGCTAGAGATCGGCAGATTAATTCCCCCCTCCACTTT.

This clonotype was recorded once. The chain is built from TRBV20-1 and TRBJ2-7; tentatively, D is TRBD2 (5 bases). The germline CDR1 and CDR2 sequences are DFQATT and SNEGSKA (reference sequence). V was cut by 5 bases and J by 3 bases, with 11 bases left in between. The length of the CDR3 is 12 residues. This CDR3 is CSAQRSVYEQYF. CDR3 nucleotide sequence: TGCAGTGCTCAGCGGTCAGTCTACGAGCAGTACTTC.

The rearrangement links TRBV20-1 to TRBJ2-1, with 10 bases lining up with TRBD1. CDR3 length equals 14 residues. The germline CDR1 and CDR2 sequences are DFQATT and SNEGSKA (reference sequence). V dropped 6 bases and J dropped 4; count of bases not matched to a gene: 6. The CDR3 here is CSALDRGLYNEQFF. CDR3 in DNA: TGCAGTGCCCTCGACAGGGGGCTGTACAATGAGCAGTTCTTC.

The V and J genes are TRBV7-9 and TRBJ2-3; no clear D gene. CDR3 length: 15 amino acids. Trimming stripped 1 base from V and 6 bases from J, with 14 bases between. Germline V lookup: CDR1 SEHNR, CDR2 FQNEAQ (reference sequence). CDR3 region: CASSLGSAIRDTQYF. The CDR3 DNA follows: TGTGCCAGCAGCTTAGGCTCGGCGATTCGGGATACGCAGTATTTT. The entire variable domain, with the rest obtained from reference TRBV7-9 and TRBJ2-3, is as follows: DTGVSQNPRHKITKRGQNVTFRCDPISEHNRLYWYRQTLGQGPEFLTYFQNEAQLEKSRLLSDRFSAERPKGSFSTLEIQRTEQGDSAMYLCASSLGSAIRDTQYFGPGTRLTVL.

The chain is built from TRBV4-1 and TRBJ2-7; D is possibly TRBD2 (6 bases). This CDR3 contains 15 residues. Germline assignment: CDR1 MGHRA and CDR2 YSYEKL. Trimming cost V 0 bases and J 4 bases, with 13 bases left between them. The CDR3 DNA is TGCGCCAGCAGCCAAGAGGGGGGACGGCTTTACGAGCAGTACTTC. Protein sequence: CASSQEGGRLYEQYF.

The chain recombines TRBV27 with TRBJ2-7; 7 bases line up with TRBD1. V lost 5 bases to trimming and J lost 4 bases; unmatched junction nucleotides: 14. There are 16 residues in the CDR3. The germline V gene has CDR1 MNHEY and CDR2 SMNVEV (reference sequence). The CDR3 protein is CASSPPGSGQPYEQYF. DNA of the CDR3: TGTGCCAGCAGTCCTCCCGGTTCGGGACAGCCGTACGAGCAGTACTTC.

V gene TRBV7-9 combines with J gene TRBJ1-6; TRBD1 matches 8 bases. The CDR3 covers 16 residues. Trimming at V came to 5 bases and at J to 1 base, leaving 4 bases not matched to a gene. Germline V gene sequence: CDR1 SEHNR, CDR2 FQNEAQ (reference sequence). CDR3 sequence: CASSPDRDSYNSPLHF. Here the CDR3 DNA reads TGTGCCAGCAGCCCGGACAGGGATTCCTATAATTCACCCCTCCACTTT.

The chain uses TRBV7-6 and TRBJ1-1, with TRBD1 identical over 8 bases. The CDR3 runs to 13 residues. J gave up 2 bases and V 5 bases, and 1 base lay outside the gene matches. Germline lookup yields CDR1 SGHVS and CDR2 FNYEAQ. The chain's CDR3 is CASSDRGNTEAFF. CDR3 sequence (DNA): TGTGCCAGCAGCGACAGGGGTAACACTGAAGCTTTCTTT.